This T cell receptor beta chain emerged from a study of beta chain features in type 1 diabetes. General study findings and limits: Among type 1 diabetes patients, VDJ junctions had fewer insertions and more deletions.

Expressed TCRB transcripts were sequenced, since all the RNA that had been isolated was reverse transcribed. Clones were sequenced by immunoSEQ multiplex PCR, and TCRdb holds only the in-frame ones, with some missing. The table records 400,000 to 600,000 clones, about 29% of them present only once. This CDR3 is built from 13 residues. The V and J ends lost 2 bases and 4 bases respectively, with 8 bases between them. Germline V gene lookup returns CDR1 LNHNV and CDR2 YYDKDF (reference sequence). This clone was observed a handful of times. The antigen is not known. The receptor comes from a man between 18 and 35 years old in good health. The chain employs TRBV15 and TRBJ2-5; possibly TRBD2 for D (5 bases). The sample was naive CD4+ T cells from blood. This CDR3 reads CATSRFGGETQYF. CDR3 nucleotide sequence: TGTGCCACCAGCAGATTCGGAGGAGAGACCCAGTACTTC.